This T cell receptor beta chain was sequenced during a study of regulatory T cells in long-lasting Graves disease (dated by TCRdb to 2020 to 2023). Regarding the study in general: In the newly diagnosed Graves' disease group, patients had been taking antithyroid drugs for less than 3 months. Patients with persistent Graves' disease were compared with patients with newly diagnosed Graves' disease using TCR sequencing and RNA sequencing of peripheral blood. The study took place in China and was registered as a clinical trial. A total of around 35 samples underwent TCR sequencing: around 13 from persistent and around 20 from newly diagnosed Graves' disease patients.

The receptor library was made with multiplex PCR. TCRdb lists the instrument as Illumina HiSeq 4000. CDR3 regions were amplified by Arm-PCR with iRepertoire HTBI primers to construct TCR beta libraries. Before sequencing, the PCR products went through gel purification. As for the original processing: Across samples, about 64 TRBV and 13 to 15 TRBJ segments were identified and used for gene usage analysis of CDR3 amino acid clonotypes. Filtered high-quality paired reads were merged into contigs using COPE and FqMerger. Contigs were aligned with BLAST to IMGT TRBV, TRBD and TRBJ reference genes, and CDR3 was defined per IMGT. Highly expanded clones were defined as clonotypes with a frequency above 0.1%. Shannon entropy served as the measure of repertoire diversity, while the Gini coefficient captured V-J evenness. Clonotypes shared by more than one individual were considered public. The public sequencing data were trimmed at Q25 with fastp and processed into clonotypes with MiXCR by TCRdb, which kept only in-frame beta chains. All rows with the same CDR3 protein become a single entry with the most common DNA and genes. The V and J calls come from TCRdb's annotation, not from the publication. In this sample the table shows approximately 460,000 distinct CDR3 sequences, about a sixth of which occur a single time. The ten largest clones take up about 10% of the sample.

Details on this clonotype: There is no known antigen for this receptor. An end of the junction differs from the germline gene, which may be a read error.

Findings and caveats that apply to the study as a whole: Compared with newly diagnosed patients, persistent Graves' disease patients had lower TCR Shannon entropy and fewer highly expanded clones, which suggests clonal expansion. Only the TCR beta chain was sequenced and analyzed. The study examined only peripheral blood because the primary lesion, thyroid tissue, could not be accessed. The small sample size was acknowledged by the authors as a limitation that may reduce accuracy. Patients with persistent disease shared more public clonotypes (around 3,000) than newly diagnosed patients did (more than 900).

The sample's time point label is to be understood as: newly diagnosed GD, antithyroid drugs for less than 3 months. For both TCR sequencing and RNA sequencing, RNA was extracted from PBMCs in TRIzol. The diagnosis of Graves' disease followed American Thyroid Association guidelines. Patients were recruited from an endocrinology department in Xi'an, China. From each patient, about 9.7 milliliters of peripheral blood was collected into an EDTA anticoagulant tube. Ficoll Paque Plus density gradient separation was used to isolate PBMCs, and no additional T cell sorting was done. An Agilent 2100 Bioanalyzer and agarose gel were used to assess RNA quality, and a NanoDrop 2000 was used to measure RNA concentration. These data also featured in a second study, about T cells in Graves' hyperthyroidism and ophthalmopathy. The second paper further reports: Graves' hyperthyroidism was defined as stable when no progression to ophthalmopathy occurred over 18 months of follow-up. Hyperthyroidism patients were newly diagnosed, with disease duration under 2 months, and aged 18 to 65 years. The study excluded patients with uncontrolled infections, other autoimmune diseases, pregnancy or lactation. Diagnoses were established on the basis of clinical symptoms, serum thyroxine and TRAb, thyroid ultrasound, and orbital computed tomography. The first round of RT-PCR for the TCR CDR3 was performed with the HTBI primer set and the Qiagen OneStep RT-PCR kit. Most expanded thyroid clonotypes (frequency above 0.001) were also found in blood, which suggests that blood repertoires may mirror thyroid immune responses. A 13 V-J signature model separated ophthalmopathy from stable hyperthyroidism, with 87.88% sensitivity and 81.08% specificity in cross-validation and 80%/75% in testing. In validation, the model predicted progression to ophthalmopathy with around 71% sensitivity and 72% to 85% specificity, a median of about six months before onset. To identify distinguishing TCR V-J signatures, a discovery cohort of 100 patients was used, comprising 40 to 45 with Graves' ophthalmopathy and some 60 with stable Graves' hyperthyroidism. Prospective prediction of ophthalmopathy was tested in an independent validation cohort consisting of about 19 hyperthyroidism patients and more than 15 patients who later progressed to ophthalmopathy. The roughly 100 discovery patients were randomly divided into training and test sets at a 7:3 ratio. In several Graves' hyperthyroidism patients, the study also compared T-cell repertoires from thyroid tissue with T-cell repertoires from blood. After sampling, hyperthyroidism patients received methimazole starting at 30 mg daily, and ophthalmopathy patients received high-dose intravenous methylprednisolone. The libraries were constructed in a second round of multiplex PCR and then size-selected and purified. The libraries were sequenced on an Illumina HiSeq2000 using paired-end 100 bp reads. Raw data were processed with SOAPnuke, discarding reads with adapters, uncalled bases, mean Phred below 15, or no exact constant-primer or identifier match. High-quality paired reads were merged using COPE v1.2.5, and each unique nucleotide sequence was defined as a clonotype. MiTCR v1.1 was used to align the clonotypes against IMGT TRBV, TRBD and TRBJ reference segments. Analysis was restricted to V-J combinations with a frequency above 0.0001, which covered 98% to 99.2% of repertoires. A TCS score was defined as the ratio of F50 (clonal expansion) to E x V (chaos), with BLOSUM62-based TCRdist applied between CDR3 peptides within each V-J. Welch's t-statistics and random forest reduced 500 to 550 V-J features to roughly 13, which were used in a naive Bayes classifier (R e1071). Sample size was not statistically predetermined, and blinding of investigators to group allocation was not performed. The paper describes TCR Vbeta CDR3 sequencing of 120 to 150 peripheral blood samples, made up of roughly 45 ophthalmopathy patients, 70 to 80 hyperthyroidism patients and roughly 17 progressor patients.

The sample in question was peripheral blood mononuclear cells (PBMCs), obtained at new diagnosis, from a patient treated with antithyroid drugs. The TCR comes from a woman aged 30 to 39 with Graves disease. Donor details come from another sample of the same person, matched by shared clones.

The CDR3 protein sequence reads: CASSSPTGANTEASF. The base sequence is TGTGCCAGCAGTTCTCCGACAGGGGCGAACACTGAAGCTTCCTTT. The chain couples TRBV28 to TRBJ1-1; TRBD1 matches 8 bases in the middle. Reading from cysteine to phenylalanine, the CDR3 counts 15 amino acids. Just the 45-base CDR3 DNA is kept, in frame starting at base 1. CDR1 and CDR2 were assigned from the germline V gene as MDHEN and SYDVKM.